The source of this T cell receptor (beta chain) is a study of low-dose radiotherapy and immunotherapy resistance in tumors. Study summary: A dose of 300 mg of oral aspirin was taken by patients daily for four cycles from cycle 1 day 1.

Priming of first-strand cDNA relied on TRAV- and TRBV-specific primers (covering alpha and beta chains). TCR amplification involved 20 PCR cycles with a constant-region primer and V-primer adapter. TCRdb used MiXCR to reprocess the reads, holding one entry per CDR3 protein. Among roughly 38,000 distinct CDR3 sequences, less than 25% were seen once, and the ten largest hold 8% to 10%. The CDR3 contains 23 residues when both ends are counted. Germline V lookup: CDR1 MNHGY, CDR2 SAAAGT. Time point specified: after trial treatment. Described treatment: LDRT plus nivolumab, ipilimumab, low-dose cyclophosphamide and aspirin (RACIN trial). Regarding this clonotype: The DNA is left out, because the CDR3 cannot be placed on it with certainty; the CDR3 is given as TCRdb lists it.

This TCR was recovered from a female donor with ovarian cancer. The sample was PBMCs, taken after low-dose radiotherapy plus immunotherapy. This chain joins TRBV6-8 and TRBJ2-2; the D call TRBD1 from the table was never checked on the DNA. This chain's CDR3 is CASSLLPPDRVVRKNTGELFFFF.